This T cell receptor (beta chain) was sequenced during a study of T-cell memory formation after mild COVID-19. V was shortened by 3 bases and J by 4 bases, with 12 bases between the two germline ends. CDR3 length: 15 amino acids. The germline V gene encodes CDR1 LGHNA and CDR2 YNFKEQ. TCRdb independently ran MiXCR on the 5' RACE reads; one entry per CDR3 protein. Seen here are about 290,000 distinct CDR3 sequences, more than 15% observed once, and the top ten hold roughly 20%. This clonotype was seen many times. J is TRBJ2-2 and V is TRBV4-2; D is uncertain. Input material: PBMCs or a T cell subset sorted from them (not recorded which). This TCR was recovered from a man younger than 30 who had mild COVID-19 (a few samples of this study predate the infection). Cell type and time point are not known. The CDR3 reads CASSQAVSGTGELFF. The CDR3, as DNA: TGTGCCAGCAGCCAGGCGGTTTCGGGCACCGGGGAGCTGTTTTTT.